The 9 T cell receptor beta chains presented below share a single source sample, sequenced in a study of response to subunit inactivated influenza vaccine. Each CDR3 protein gets one entry after TCRdb re-called the RT-PCR reads with MiXCR. Of about 480,000 distinct CDR3 sequences listed, over 25% were seen once; the top ten hold approximately 1.9%. The sample was CD4+ T cells sorted from PBMCs, taken more than 4 days after vaccination. Receptors originate from a man between 50 and 59 years old who received an inactivated influenza vaccine.

This clonotype was found a few times. This rearrangement joins TRBV29-1 to TRBJ2-1; maybe TRBD2 (5 bases). The CDR3 has 12 residues. V was clipped by 3 bases and J by 7 bases, with 10 bases between them. CDR1 and CDR2 from the germline V gene are SQVTM and ANQGSEA. This chain's CDR3 is CSVDRGINEQFF. The DNA of the CDR3 is TGCAGCGTTGACCGAGGGATAAATGAGCAGTTCTTC.

This clonotype was counted a few times. The chain couples TRBV20-1 to TRBJ1-1; no firm D call. In germline, CDR1 is DFQATT, CDR2 SNEGSKA (reference sequence). V was pared by 3 bases and J by 9 bases, with 17 bases between. The CDR3 is made up of 13 amino acids. This CDR3 is CSARKVGWTKAFF. The CDR3, as DNA: TGCAGTGCTAGGAAGGTGGGATGGACCAAAGCTTTCTTT.

The V call is TRBV7-9, the J call TRBJ1-1; D possibly corresponds to TRBD1 (5 bases). Deletions cut 5 bases from V and 3 bases from J, with 13 bases between. Germline CDR1 SEHNR, CDR2 FQNEAQ (reference sequence). The CDR3 runs 14 residues. The CDR3 protein is CASSVRGGYTEAFF. The CDR3 nucleotides read TGTGCCAGCAGCGTTCGGGGGGGTTACACTGAAGCTTTCTTT.

This clonotype was seen a few times. The genes are TRBV30 and TRBJ2-1; no reliable D call. V dropped 0 bases and J dropped 16 bases, with 19 bases sitting between them. CDR1 is GTSNPN, CDR2 SVGIG, per germline (reference sequence). The CDR3 covers 13 residues. The CDR3 region is CAWSVLSKQKCFF. As DNA, the CDR3 is TGTGCCTGGAGTGTACTTTCGAAACAGAAATGTTTCTTC.

The genes are TRBV9 and TRBJ2-1, with 8 bases fitting TRBD1. The V and J ends lost 4 bases and 6 bases, in that order; junction bases with no gene match: 3. CDR3 length: 13 amino acids. CDR1 SGDLS and CDR2 YYNGEE come from the germline V gene. The CDR3 protein is CASSPDRANEQFF. CDR3 bases: TGTGCCAGCAGCCCGGACAGGGCCAATGAGCAGTTCTTC.

This clonotype was picked up a small number of times. This chain links TRBV4-3 with TRBJ2-5; weak D call: TRBD1 (5 bases). There are 16 residues in the CDR3. V lost 4 bases to trimming and J lost 1 base, with 16 bases between them. From germline, CDR1 is LGHNA and CDR2 YSLEER. The CDR3 here is CASSRRFGQGQETQYF. The CDR3 nucleotides read TGCGCCAGCAGCCGTAGGTTCGGGCAGGGCCAAGAGACCCAGTACTTC.

The genes are TRBV20-1 and TRBJ2-7, with unresolved D. Germline V CDR1 and CDR2: DFQATT, SNEGSKA (reference sequence). CDR3 size: 11 residues. V lost 8 bases and J lost 5, with 13 bases in between. CDR3 sequence: CSQEWADEQYF. CDR3 nucleotide sequence: TGCAGTCAGGAGTGGGCAGACGAGCAGTACTTC.

The chain is built from TRBV6-1 and TRBJ2-7; D ambiguous. V lost 10 bases, J lost 5 bases, and 18 bases lay in between. This CDR3 contains 13 residues. CDR1 is MNHNS, CDR2 SASEGT, per germline. The CDR3 spells CATRAKLIHEQYF. As DNA, the CDR3 is TGTGCCACTAGGGCTAAGCTTATCCACGAGCAGTACTTC.

The genes are TRBV7-2 and TRBJ2-1, with 13 bases matching TRBD2. CDR3 length: 16 residues. Per the germline V gene, CDR1 is SGHTA and CDR2 is FQGNSA. J lost 4 bases, V lost 5 bases, and 5 bases had no gene match. DNA for the CDR3: TGTGCCAGCAGCCTGAGGACTAGCGGGGGTTACAATGAGCAGTTCTTC. The encoded protein is CASSLRTSGGYNEQFF.